This T cell receptor beta chain is from a study of blood T cell repertoires in COVID-19. In the study overall: Sites in the United States, Italy and Spain provided acute and convalescent COVID-19 samples. T cells, B-cell-depleted T cells, or PBMCs supplied cDNA or gDNA.

Data came from immunoSEQ multiplex PCR; TCRdb stores just in-frame clones and leaves some out. The profile shows around 130,000 clones, 75% to 90% of them singletons. This clone was seen only a few times. Looked up from germline, CDR1 is LNHDA and CDR2 is SQIVND (reference sequence). J gave up 6 bases and V 6 bases, and 7 bases lay outside the gene matches. The length of the CDR3 is 14 residues. The sample consisted of peripheral blood. The TCR originated in a man between 65 and 80 years old with active or convalescent COVID-19. The chain is built from TRBV19 and TRBJ2-1, with 8 bases lining up with TRBD1. The CDR3 DNA reads as TGTGCCAGTAGGAGAAGGACAGGGTTCAATGAGCAGTTCTTC. It is translated as CASRRRTGFNEQFF.